This is a list of T cell receptor beta chains from one sample in a study of shared T cell receptors in the human thymus. Repertoires were generated with immunoSEQ multiplex PCR, while TCRdb's copy carries only in-frame clones and drops some. The sample lists over 350,000 clones; approximately 95% were seen once. The source material was thymocytes. The receptor source for this set is a human donor. The CDR3 runs from the conserved cysteine through the conserved F or W. Fields, in order: clone size, J gene, D gene, V gene, CDR3 protein, CDR3 DNA. The D gene is left open where the match is weak. Clone size is stated in some rows and not others, as once, few, many or a class when expanded.

>NA|TRBJ2-3|NA|TRBV29-1
CSVIDPSTARTADTQYF
TGCAGCGTTATTGACCCTTCCACGGCTCGGACTGCAGATACGCAGTATTTT
>NA|TRBJ2-7|TRBD1|TRBV7-3
CASRQPGQGNEQYF
TGTGCCAGCAGGCAACCGGGACAGGGAAACGAGCAGTACTTC
>NA|TRBJ2-7|TRBD2|TRBV15
CATSRGTSGYYEQYF
TGTGCCACCAGCAGAGGGACTAGCGGATACTACGAGCAGTACTTC
>NA|TRBJ1-1|NA|TRBV4-3
CASSHGRGSEAFF
TGCGCCAGCAGCCATGGCCGTGGGAGTGAAGCTTTCTTT
>NA|TRBJ1-4|NA|TRBV4-3
CASSQEKGIVRTENEKLFF
TGCGCCAGCAGCCAAGAAAAGGGGATCGTTAGGACGGAGAATGAAAAACTGTTTTTT
>once|TRBJ2-1|TRBD2|TRBV4-2
CASSQRGTSYNEQFF
TGTGCCAGCAGCCAGCGGGGGACCTCCTACAATGAGCAGTTCTTC
>NA|TRBJ2-7|NA|TRBV10-3
CAISESAGLSYEQYF
TGTGCCATCAGTGAGTCGGCAGGACTCTCCTACGAGCAGTACTTC
>NA|TRBJ2-1|NA|TRBV27
CASSPGTGSYNEQFF
TGTGCCAGCAGTCCCGGGACGGGAAGTTACAATGAGCAGTTCTTC
>NA|TRBJ2-2|TRBD2|TRBV11-2
CASSLGSPTSRWRAGELFF
TGTGCCAGCAGCTTAGGTTCGCCGACTAGCCGGTGGAGGGCCGGGGAGCTGTTTTTT
>few|TRBJ1-3|NA|TRBV4-3
CASSQITKAETGNTIYF
TGCGCCAGCAGCCAGATAACCAAAGCCGAAACTGGAAACACCATATATTTT
>NA|TRBJ1-6|NA|TRBV28
CASSLGYNSPLHF
TGTGCCAGCAGTTTGGGGTATAATTCACCCCTCCACTTT
>NA|TRBJ2-5|TRBD2|TRBV25-1
CASSVGGRVQETQYF
TGTGCCAGCAGTGTCGGCGGGAGAGTTCAAGAGACCCAGTACTTC
>NA|TRBJ2-3|NA|TRBV4-1
CASSKDVSGSTDTQYF
TGCGCCAGCAGCAAAGACGTGAGCGGGAGCACAGATACGCAGTATTTT
>NA|TRBJ2-7|TRBD1|TRBV7-9
CASSPGRDRAYEQYF
TGTGCCAGCAGCCCCGGGCGAGACAGGGCCTACGAGCAGTACTTC
>once|TRBJ2-1|TRBD1|TRBV28
CASSFTGQGAQRELGEQFF
TGTGCCAGCAGTTTTACCGGACAGGGGGCTCAGCGGGAGTTGGGTGAGCAGTTCTTC
>NA|TRBJ1-3|NA|TRBV19
CASLRVCGNTIYF
TGTGCCAGCCTCAGAGTTTGCGGAAACACCATATATTTT
>NA|TRBJ1-4|NA|TRBV5-4
CASSLNAEKLFF
TGTGCCAGCAGCTTGAATGCAGAGAAACTGTTTTTT
>NA|TRBJ2-7|TRBD2|TRBV2
CASSANVHRPGLAGVEQYF
TGTGCCAGCAGTGCCAACGTCCACCGCCCGGGACTAGCGGGAGTTGAGCAGTACTTC
>NA|TRBJ2-3|NA|TRBV5-6
CASSLGGLAEPDTQYF
TGTGCCAGCAGCTTGGGGGGCTTAGCGGAGCCAGATACGCAGTATTTT
>NA|TRBJ2-7|NA|TRBV28
CASSYRHEQYF
TGTGCCAGCAGCTATCGGCACGAGCAGTACTTC
>NA|TRBJ1-3|NA|TRBV10-1
CASRGRSENTIYF
TGCGCCAGCCGGGGACGGTCGGAAAACACCATATATTTT
>NA|TRBJ2-1|NA|TRBV5-1
CASSFFVENPLYNEQFF
TGCGCCAGCAGCTTTTTTGTCGAGAACCCCCTATACAATGAGCAGTTCTTC
>NA|TRBJ2-5|TRBD2|TRBV4-1
CASSSHLKTSGRGETQYF
TGCGCCAGCAGCTCACACTTGAAGACTAGCGGGAGAGGGGAGACCCAGTACTTC
>NA|TRBJ2-7|TRBD1|TRBV2
CASTGTGPYEQYF
TGTGCCAGCACCGGGACAGGCCCCTACGAGCAGTACTTC
>NA|TRBJ1-3|TRBD1|TRBV14
CASSQERTGKEPGNTIYF
TGTGCCAGCAGCCAAGAAAGGACAGGGAAGGAGCCAGGAAACACCATATATTTT
>NA|TRBJ2-1|TRBD1|TRBV6-5
CARGTGPYNEQFF
TGTGCCAGAGGGACAGGGCCCTACAATGAGCAGTTCTTC
>NA|TRBJ2-2|NA|TRBV5-1
CASSLDRKGANPNTGELFF
TGCGCCAGCAGCTTGGATCGTAAAGGGGCCAACCCGAACACCGGGGAGCTGTTTTTT
>once|TRBJ2-3|NA|TRBV2
CAGQTGGGDTDTQYF
TGTGCCGGGCAAACAGGGGGGGGCGACACAGATACGCAGTATTTT
>NA|TRBJ2-5|TRBD2|TRBV7-6
CASSLAPKGRGYHQETQYF
TGTGCCAGCAGCTTAGCCCCAAAAGGGCGGGGGTACCACCAAGAGACCCAGTACTTC